This entry lists 27 T cell receptor delta chains sequenced from one sample in a study of γδ T cells in repeated Plasmodium falciparum infection. Flow sorting of PBMC yielded separate Vgamma9/Vdelta2+ and Vdelta2-negative gammadelta T cell populations for bulk repertoire analysis. TCRdb called clones anew from the multiplex PCR reads with CATT. The data show 45,000 to 60,000 delta-chain clones, approximately 2% seen once. The sequenced material came from gamma-delta T cells from blood. The receptors originated from a pool of human donors (malaria-infected and uninfected, not separated).

As for this clone: The protein in TCRdb stems from a much larger clone and differs at residue 6 from this DNA's translation, likely a read error; here the protein is translated from the DNA. This chain links TRDV2 with TRDJ1; TRDD3 matches at 8 bases. TCRdb is silent on the J gene; assignment here came from matching the DNA to germline. With 1 base clipped from V and 0 bases from J, the junction kept 15 bases outside the gene matches. The V gene's germline CDR1 is GEAIGNYY and CDR2 EKD. The CDR3 has 19 residues. The CDR3 region has the DNA TGTGCCTGTGACACTTCGAGAACTGGGGGCCTTCATTACACCGATAAACTCATCTTT. It codes for CACDTSRTGGLHYTDKLIF.

Worth noting for this clone: A far larger clone is only one base removed, so a read error is likely. The DNA is omitted, as the CDR3 cannot be located on it reliably, and the CDR3 follows TCRdb's listing. The sample has other DNA sequences that encode this CDR3 too. The J segment was not called; the V segment is TRDV1; TRDD3 is the table's D call and was not checked against the DNA. Germline CDR1 and CDR2: TSWWSYY and QGS. The CDR3 length equals 22 residues, ends included. CDR3 residues: CALGELWEGLPRLPPYWGKLIF.

Points on this clone: The protein that TCRdb holds for this DNA derives from a much larger clone and differs from the translated DNA at residue 15, which likely indicates a read error; the protein shown here is translated from the DNA. The chain links TRDV2 to TRDJ3; 10 bases are shared with TRDD3. TCRdb supplies no J gene; here it was assigned by aligning the nucleotide sequence to germline. The CDR3 is made up of 21 amino acids. The germline gives CDR1 GEAIGNYY, CDR2 EKD. The CDR3 loop reads CACDPQPYWGMGSWATRQMFF. In DNA form, the CDR3 reads TGTGCCTGTGACCCTCAACCGTACTGGGGGATGGGCTCCTGGGCCACCCGACAGATGTTTTTC.

With respect to this clone: The amino acid sequence in TCRdb belongs to a much larger clone and departs from this DNA's translation at residue 8, likely a sequencing read error; the sequence shown is translated from the DNA. This chain links TRDV3 with TRDJ1; maybe TRDD3 (9 bases). TCRdb carries no J gene annotation; the J gene was assigned here by matching the DNA with germline. Germline CDR1 is TVYSNPD and CDR2 is GDNSRS (reference sequence). CDR3 size: 22 residues. V dropped 1 base and J dropped 0 bases, with 36 bases sitting between them. CDR3: CAFKAFLGFIYWGTSYTDKLIF. CDR3 in DNA: TGTGCCTTTAAGGCCTTCCTAGGTTTTATTTACTGGGGGACGTCGTACACCGATAAACTCATCTTT.

This clone has ten or more counts. The protein in TCRdb stems from a much larger clone and differs at residue 9 from this DNA's translation, likely a read error; here the protein is translated from the DNA. The CDR3 DNA reads as TGTGCCTGTGACCTACTGGGGGATAAGAAACTCATCTTT. It is translated as CACDLLGDKKLIF. J is TRDJ1 and V is TRDV2; TRDD3 matches at 11 bases. The J gene is absent in TCRdb and was assigned here via DNA matching to germline. Germline CDR1 reads GEAIGNYY; CDR2 reads EKD. The length of the CDR3 is 13 residues. V lost 3 bases and J lost 8; bases outside the gene matches: 4.

The table lists this clone with a few counts. TCRdb's listed protein matches a much larger clone and diverges from this DNA's translation at residue 13, likely through a read error; the protein shown comes from the DNA. This sequence joins TRDV1 and TRDJ1; TRDD3 agrees at 7 bases. The J gene was not available in TCRdb and was assigned here by matching the DNA to germline segments. The germline CDR1 and CDR2 sequences are TSWWSYY and QGS. J was trimmed by 8 bases and V by 1 base; bases with no gene match: 16. CDR3 length equals 17 residues. CDR3 DNA: TGTGCTCTTGGGGAACCAACTCATCCCTCTGGGGGCCGAAAACTCATCTTT. It yields the protein CALGEPTHPSGGRKLIF.

This clone was counted many times. Translating this DNA gives a protein that differs at residue 8 from the TCRdb one, which belongs to a much larger clone; a read error is likely, and the protein shown is this translation. The CDR3 DNA is TGTGCTTCGTCCCGTGGGATCTGGCGGGCTGATAAACTCATCTTT. This codes for CASSRGIWRADKLIF. This rearrangement joins TRAV38-2/DV8 to TRDJ1; D is possibly TRDD3 (5 bases). The J gene, not given by TCRdb, was assigned here from a germline match of the nucleotide sequence. V lost 9 bases, J lost 5 bases, and 23 bases lay in between. CDR3 size: 15 residues. Germline CDR1 TSESDYY, CDR2 QEAYKQQN.

This clone has more than one count but fewer than ten. A far larger clone lies a single base away; this is likely a read error. Other DNA sequences in the sample encode the same CDR3. This chain connects TRDV2 to TRDJ1, with 13 positions matching TRDD3. Matching the DNA to germline supplied the J gene, which TCRdb does not give. The CDR3 length is 23 residues. Germline V CDR1 and CDR2: GEAIGNYY, EKD. With V trimmed by 0 bases and J by 0 bases, 21 bases remained unmatched. The CDR3 spells CACDTVKGQILGDTDRYTDKLIF. The CDR3 DNA sequence: TGTGCCTGTGACACCGTAAAAGGACAGATACTGGGGGATACGGACAGGTACACCGATAAACTCATCTTT.

This clone was found a few times. The likely explanation is a read error, given a far larger clone one base away. Other DNA sequences in the same sample also yield this CDR3. The rearrangement links TRAV38-2/DV8 to TRDJ1; D gene unclear. TCRdb gives no J gene; it was assigned here by matching the DNA to germline. V was pared by 1 base and J by 8 bases, with 15 bases between. The CDR3 contains 14 residues. Germline V gives CDR1 TSESDYY, CDR2 QEAYKQQN. CDR3 in DNA: TGTGCTTATAGGAGCCCGTATCTTAGGACGAAACTCATCTTT. Encoded protein: CAYRSPYLRTKLIF.

This clone occurred many times. One base separates it from a far larger clone, so it is likely a read error. This sample also contains other DNA sequences that code for the same CDR3. CDR3 DNA sequence: TGCGCCTGTGACCAAAGGCTGGGGATCCCAGGTTCCATCTTT. The encoded protein is CACDQRLGIPGSIF. No J gene was called, and the V gene is TRDV2; whether TRDD3, the table's D call, matches the DNA was not checked. Germline CDR1 GEAIGNYY, CDR2 EKD. The CDR3 is made up of 14 amino acids.

Comments on this clone: The protein recorded in TCRdb matches a much larger clone and deviates from this DNA's translation at residue 15, suggesting a read error; the protein here is obtained by translating the DNA. CDR3 sequence reads: CACDTERGYAQSGDADKLIF. CDR3 DNA sequence: TGTGCCTGTGACACCGAACGGGGATACGCGCAGAGTGGGGACGCCGATAAACTCATCTTT. The chain uses TRDV2 and TRDJ1; 9 bases match TRDD3. Assignment of the J gene here rests on matching the DNA to germline, because TCRdb gives none. Germline CDR1 reads GEAIGNYY; CDR2 reads EKD. V lost 0 bases, J lost 3 bases, and 19 bases stayed unmatched. CDR3 length: 20 residues.

Comment on this clone: A far larger clone is just one base off, so this is likely a read error. In the same sample, other DNA sequences code for this CDR3. The chain couples TRDV3 to TRDJ1, with 9 positions matching TRDD3. Here the J gene came from matching the DNA to germline, since TCRdb omits it. Germline V CDR1 and CDR2: TVYSNPD, GDNSRS (reference sequence). The CDR3 runs to 14 residues. J lost 10 bases, V lost 4 bases, and 16 bases had no gene match. In DNA, the CDR3 is TGTGCCTCCGGGGGCCGACTGGGGGAACTCCCACTCATCTTT. Translation gives CASGGRLGELPLIF. The full variable domain, in which reference TRDV3 and TRDJ1 provide the parts outside the CDR3, is CDKVTQSSPDQTVASGSEVVLLCTYDTVYSNPDLFWYRIRPDYSFQFVFYGDNSRSEGADFTQGRFSVKHILTQKAFHLVISPVRTEDSATYYCASGGRLGELPLIFGKGTRVTVEP.

In the case of this clone: A read error likely explains this, since a far larger clone differs by one base. This CDR3 is also generated by other DNA sequences in the sample. Called V gene: TRDV1; the J gene was not called; TRDD3 was called by the table and not checked on the DNA. CDR1 is TSWWSYY, CDR2 QGS, per germline. The CDR3 consists of 21 residues. This CDR3 is CALGKVLLWWGIPFYTDKLIF. CDR3 DNA: TGTGCTCTTGGGAAGGTTCTACTTTGGTGGGGGATCCCTTTCTACACCGATAAACTTATCTTT.

In regard to this clone: TCRdb's listed protein matches a much larger clone and diverges from this DNA's translation at residue 7, likely through a read error; the protein shown comes from the DNA. The chain employs TRDV3 and TRDJ1; 9 nucleotides match TRDD3. This CDR3 spans 20 amino acids. V gave up 0 bases and J gave up 0 bases; unmatched junction bases: 20. Germline CDR1 reads TVYSNPD; CDR2 reads GDNSRS (reference sequence). CDR3 DNA sequence: TGTGCCTTTAGAATCCTTTCTACGAGGGGATACGGGGGGTACACCGATAAACTCATCTTT. It translates to CAFRILSTRGYGGYTDKLIF. Variable domain in full (rest from reference TRDV3 and TRDJ1): CDKVTQSSPDQTVASGSEVVLLCTYDTVYSNPDLFWYRIRPDYSFQFVFYGDNSRSEGADFTQGRFSVKHILTQKAFHLVISPVRTEDSATYYCAFRILSTRGYGGYTDKLIFGKGTRVTVEP.

With respect to this clone: TCRdb lists the protein of a much larger clone for this DNA, which differs at residue 18, so this is likely a read error; the protein given here is translated from the DNA itself. The chain recombines TRDV2 with TRDJ3, with 10 positions matching TRDD3. TCRdb gives no J gene; it was assigned here by matching the DNA to germline. Germline V gene lookup returns CDR1 GEAIGNYY and CDR2 EKD. CDR3 size: 21 residues. CDR3 nucleotide sequence: TGTGCCTGTGACCCTCAACCGTACTGGGGGATGGGCTCCTGGGACACCCGACGGATGTTTTTC. Translation gives CACDPQPYWGMGSWDTRRMFF.

This clone was counted ten times or more. One base separates it from a far larger clone, so it is likely a read error. The sample carries other DNA sequences with the same CDR3. The rearrangement uses TRDV1 and TRDJ2; possibly TRDD3 for D (6 bases). TCRdb offers no J gene call, so here the DNA was matched to germline to obtain one. The V end was cut by 4 bases, the J end by 3 bases, with 30 bases between. There are 21 residues in the CDR3. Germline lookup yields CDR1 TSWWSYY and CDR2 QGS. The CDR3, as DNA: TGTGCTCTTGGGGGTCGACTCTTACTGTTTGGGGGGCCGAAGGTGACAGCACAACTCTTCTTT. Encoded protein: CALGGRLLLFGGPKVTAQLFF.

Many counts were recorded for this clone. Possible read error: a much larger clone is one base away. Different DNA sequences within this sample yield the same CDR3. The gene calls are TRDV2 and TRDJ1, with 9 bases identical to TRDD3. No J segment appears in TCRdb, so it was assigned here by matching the sequence to germline. Germline CDR1 is GEAIGNYY and CDR2 is EKD. The CDR3 has 15 amino acids. Germline trimming cut 3 bases from V and 1 base from J; bases unmatched to any gene: 5. The CDR3 spells CACDLLGELTDKLIF. The CDR3 nucleotides read TGTGCCTGTGACCTACTGGGGGAGCTCACCGATAAACTCATCTTT.

V usage is TRDV1 and J usage is TRDJ1; D is ambiguous. Because TCRdb records no J gene, it was assigned here through a match of the DNA to germline. The CDR3 has 19 amino acids. CDR1 and CDR2 from the germline V gene are TSWWSYY and QGS. The V and J ends lost 3 bases and 0 bases respectively, with 23 bases between them. For the CDR3, the DNA is TGTGCTCTTGGGGAGATTTCCCGAGTAGGGGCCGTCTACACCGATAAACTCATCTTT. Translating gives CALGEISRVGAVYTDKLIF.

There are many counts of this clone. TCRdb lists the protein of a much larger clone for this DNA, which differs at residue 11, so this is likely a read error; the protein given here is translated from the DNA itself. This sample also contains other DNA sequences that code for the same CDR3. The rearrangement uses TRDV3 and TRDJ1; TRDD3 is a possible D gene (6 bases). This CDR3 comprises 21 residues. V lost 2 bases, J lost 0 bases, and 34 bases lay in between. CDR1 and CDR2 from the germline V gene are TVYSNPD and GDNSRS (reference sequence). As DNA, the CDR3 is TGTGCCTTTCCGATCCCTCCTAAAGCTGGGAGATACGGAAAGTACACCGATAAACTCATCTTT. This codes for CAFPIPPKAGRYGKYTDKLIF.

In this sample, this clone is large. Other DNA sequences in the same sample also yield this CDR3. The chain recombines TRDV3 with TRDJ1, with TRDD3 identical over 13 bases. Germline V gene data show CDR1 as TVYSNPD and CDR2 as GDNSRS (reference sequence). There are 24 residues in the CDR3. Trimming at V came to 0 bases and at J to 0 bases, leaving 28 bases not matched to a gene. Here the CDR3 reads CAFSYPSYLGDVLGDTLYTDKLIF. The CDR3 bases are TGTGCCTTTAGCTACCCTTCCTACTTAGGGGATGTACTGGGGGATACGCTGTACACCGATAAACTCATCTTT.

There are many counts of this clone. Translating this DNA gives a protein that differs at residue 9 from the TCRdb one, which belongs to a much larger clone; a read error is likely, and the protein shown is this translation. The V gene is TRDV2, the J gene TRDJ1, with TRDD3 identical over 11 bases. TCRdb offers no J gene call, so here the DNA was matched to germline to obtain one. Germline loops: CDR1 GEAIGNYY, CDR2 EKD. Losses at the gene ends were 0 bases for V and 0 bases for J; bases not matched to a gene: 26. The CDR3 is 24 amino acids. The CDR3 bases are TGTGCCTGTGACACCGTTATCCCTTGCTCAGACTGGGGGATAGGAACGAATTACACCGATAAACTCATCTTT. The encoded protein is CACDTVIPCSDWGIGTNYTDKLIF.

This clone was detected a few times. A far larger clone is one base from this, pointing to a likely read error. Other DNA sequences from this sample encode an identical CDR3 as well. The chain carries TRDV3 and TRDJ1; D is perhaps TRDD3 (6 bases). As TCRdb names no J gene, one was assigned here on the basis of a DNA match to germline. The CDR3 is made up of 16 amino acids. Germline loops: CDR1 TVYSNPD, CDR2 GDNSRS (reference sequence). The CDR3 spells CASGRQTFRRDSRLIF. The CDR3 DNA is TGCGCCTCCGGGCGGCAAACGTTCAGGAGGGATAGCAGACTCATCTTT.

On this clone: This may stem from a read error, because a much larger clone lies one nucleotide away. This chain uses TRDV1 with TRDJ4, with 13 bases aligning to TRDD3. The J gene is not listed in TCRdb, so it was assigned here from a DNA match to germline. V gave up 0 bases and J gave up 3 bases; unmatched junction bases: 31. The CDR3 contains 25 residues. Germline V lookup: CDR1 TSWWSYY, CDR2 QGS. The CDR3 is CALGELVFTGVPSLTGGYAAGPLIF. DNA of the CDR3: TGTGCTCTTGGGGAACTAGTTTTTACTGGAGTACCTTCCTTAACTGGGGGATACGCCGCCGGACCCCTGATCTTT.

In the case of this clone: TCRdb pairs this DNA with a much larger clone's protein that differs at residue 18, likely a read error; the protein shown was translated from the DNA. The V and J genes are TRDV2 and TRDJ1, with 7 bases that match TRDD3. Germline loops: CDR1 GEAIGNYY, CDR2 EKD. The length of the CDR3 is 22 residues. The CDR3 DNA is TGTGCCTGTGACACACAACGGCTCATGGAGGCACCGACTGGGGAAGGTACCGGTAAACTCATCTTT. Translated: CACDTQRLMEAPTGEGTGKLIF.

The table lists this clone with many counts. Translating this DNA gives a protein that differs at residue 10 from the TCRdb one, which belongs to a much larger clone; a read error is likely, and the protein shown is this translation. The V gene is TRDV2, the J gene TRDJ1; the D gene is possibly TRDD3 (5 bases). TCRdb leaves out the J gene; it was filled in here by matching the DNA to germline. The germline V gene encodes CDR1 GEAIGNYY and CDR2 EKD. The ends were cut back, 1 base at V and 4 bases at J, with 30 bases in the middle. The CDR3 consists of 20 residues. This CDR3 is CACDTVAPIHDTRRGDKLIF. For the CDR3, the DNA is TGTGCCTGTGACACAGTCGCTCCAATCCACGATACAAGGCGCGGCGATAAACTCATCTTT.

A remark on this clone: Since a far larger clone is one base different, this is likely a read error. The same CDR3 also results from other DNA sequences found in this sample. No J gene was called, and the V gene is TRDV1; TRDD3 is taken as the D call from the table, unchecked against the DNA. The CDR3 runs to 21 residues. Germline CDR1 TSWWSYY, CDR2 QGS. The CDR3 DNA reads TGTGCTCTTGGGGAAAGGTCTTCCCACGTACTGGGGCCCCGTACAACCGATAAGCTCATCTTT. Protein sequence: CALGERSSHVLGPRTTDKLIF.

As regards this clone: The protein that TCRdb holds for this DNA derives from a much larger clone and differs from the translated DNA at residue 20, which likely indicates a read error; the protein shown here is translated from the DNA. This chain connects TRDV1 to TRDJ1; TRDD3 aligns across 11 bases. The CDR3 extends over 24 amino acids. Germline V gives CDR1 TSWWSYY, CDR2 QGS. The CDR3 coding sequence is TGTGCTCTTGGGGAACGTACCTACCCCGGGAGATGGGGGATACGCCCATTGTACACCAATAAACTCATCTTT. This sequence encodes CALGERTYPGRWGIRPLYTNKLIF.